The T cell receptor beta chain described here comes from a study of human T cells and chemical hapten exposure. Study results and limitations: There was no change with DPC sensitization in TCRs above 1 in 1000 frequency.

This clonotype occurred a few times. Its antigen remains unidentified. Sample time point: patch test 1, 2 weeks after DPC sensitization. Stated treatment: therapeutic diphenylcyclopropenone sensitization with weekly scalp DPC. The study enrolled 18 to 70-year-old alopecia patients suitable for DPC. Each CDR3 protein is one row after TCRdb ran MiXCR on the RACE reads. The sample includes 75,000 to 100,000 distinct CDR3 sequences, around 11% of them seen just once. The clonotype was recovered from a woman aged 40 to 50 with alopecia areata. Some clones in this sample may be carry-over from other donors' samples. Specimen: whole blood, collected in connection with sensitization to the hapten diphenylcyclopropenone (DPC).

This CDR3 is CATARPDRAGEQYF. The DNA of the CDR3 is TGTGCCACCGCCCGACCAGACAGGGCGGGCGAGCAGTACTTC. The rearrangement joins TRBV10-3 to TRBJ2-7; 7 nucleotides line up with TRBD1. The J segment lost 6 bases and the V segment lost 10 bases, leaving 15 bases of the junction unmatched. The CDR3 runs to 14 residues. CDR1 is ENHRY and CDR2 is SYGVKD in the germline V gene.